This T cell receptor (beta chain) is from a study of response to subunit inactivated influenza vaccine. Study-wide findings and caveats: With each seasonal influenza vaccination, the authors suggested, few new T cells are recruited.

With respect to this clonotype: The antigen remains unidentified.

V was clipped by 10 bases and J by 5 bases, with 5 bases between them. The germline V gene has CDR1 SEHNR and CDR2 FQNEAQ (reference sequence). The CDR3 runs to 10 residues. MiXCR, applied by TCRdb to the RT-PCR reads, yields one record per CDR3 protein. The sample contains 450,000 to 700,000 distinct CDR3 sequences, approximately 14% of which appear only once. The TCR was taken from a man in his forties or fifties who received an inactivated influenza vaccine. The starting material was PBMCs from blood, obtained 12 days after vaccination. V is TRBV7-9 and J is TRBJ2-2; D is undetermined. The chain's CDR3 is CAKDTGELFF. For the CDR3, the DNA is TGTGCCAAAGATACCGGGGAGCTGTTTTTT.